The 12 T cell receptor beta chains given below trace back to one sample, sequenced in a study of PD-L1 blockade in urothelial cancer. Sample time point: pretreatment peripheral blood. Clones were read by immunoSEQ multiplex PCR, and TCRdb kept only the in-frame ones, dropping some. The sample lists some 40,000 clones; approximately 91% were seen once. The starting material was PBMCs, obtained around atezolizumab (anti-PD-L1) treatment. The receptors originated from a donor older than 35 with urothelial cancer.

The rearrangement uses TRBV19 and TRBJ2-6, with 7 bases that match TRBD1. The CDR3 totals 15 residues. Per the germline V gene, CDR1 is LNHDA and CDR2 is SQIVND (reference sequence). V gave up 6 bases and J gave up 2 bases; unmatched junction bases: 4. For the CDR3, the DNA is TGTGCCAGTAGGACAGGGCTACCTGGGGCCAACGTCCTGACTTTC. This encodes CASRTGLPGANVLTF.

The chain recombines TRBV19 with TRBJ2-3; tentative D call: TRBD2 (5 bases). Trimming left V 7 bases short and J 4 bases short, with 18 bases between. CDR1 LNHDA and CDR2 SQIVND come from the germline V gene (reference sequence). The CDR3 is 15 amino acids. In DNA, the CDR3 is TGTGCCAGTACCATAGGCGGGCCTGGGGCAGATACGCAGTATTTT. Translated, it gives CASTIGGPGADTQYF.

J is TRBJ1-5 and V is TRBV19; 7 bases align to TRBD1. In germline, CDR1 is LNHDA, CDR2 SQIVND (reference sequence). V dropped 7 bases and J dropped 3; count of bases not matched to a gene: 12. The CDR3 spans 16 residues. CDR3 coding DNA: TGTGCCAGTACCTACCGACAGGGCGATCTCAATCAGCCCCAGCATTTT. This gives the protein CASTYRQGDLNQPQHF.

J is TRBJ2-7 and V is TRBV7-9, with 10 bases fitting TRBD1. The germline V gene encodes CDR1 SEHNR and CDR2 FQNEAQ (reference sequence). V dropped 5 bases and J dropped 5; count of bases not matched to a gene: 12. There are 16 residues in the CDR3. CDR3 coding DNA: TGTGCCAGCAGCCCACAACTGGGGACAGGGGTCCACGAGCAGTACTTC. Protein sequence: CASSPQLGTGVHEQYF.

The chain couples TRBV30 to TRBJ2-7; possibly TRBD1 for D (7 bases). The V gene's germline CDR1 is GTSNPN and CDR2 SVGIG (reference sequence). CDR3 size: 14 residues. V dropped 2 bases and J dropped 4 bases, with 15 bases sitting between them. CDR3 DNA sequence: TGTGCCTGGAGTACCGCGACAGGGAGGTACGAGCAGTACTTC. Translating it yields CAWSTATGRYEQYF.

This rearrangement joins TRBV5-1 to TRBJ2-7, with D possibly TRBD2 on 5 matching bases. V shed 5 bases and J shed 3 bases, with 15 bases lying between them. This CDR3 region has 14 residues. Germline-derived CDR1 and CDR2 are SGHRS and YFSETQ. In nucleotides, the CDR3 is TGCGCCAGCAGTTCGGCCGGGAACGGCTACGAGCAGTACTTC. This translates into CASSSAGNGYEQYF.

This chain links TRBV2 with TRBJ2-6, with D perhaps matching TRBD1 (5 bases). Germline V gene data show CDR1 as SNHLY and CDR2 as FYNNEI. Trimming cost V 4 bases and J 4 bases, with 14 bases left between them. The CDR3 is 16 residues long. The CDR3 sequence: CASSGSRVVGANVLTF. DNA for the CDR3: TGTGCCAGCAGTGGATCCAGGGTGGTGGGGGCCAACGTCCTGACTTTC.

CDR3 sequence reads: CASSSGTAGEQYF. The CDR3 DNA reads TGTGCCAGCAGCTCCGGGACAGCTGGCGAGCAGTACTTC. This sequence joins TRBV7-9 and TRBJ2-7, with 7 positions matching TRBD1. The CDR3 is 13 amino acids. Per germline, CDR1 SEHNR and CDR2 FQNEAQ (reference sequence). J lost 6 bases, V lost 4 bases, and 6 bases had no gene match.

This rearrangement joins TRBV6-5 to TRBJ2-1; TRBD1 might be the D (5 bases). Trimming shortened V by 0 bases and J by 9 bases, and 15 bases separated the two germline ends. In germline, CDR1 is MNHEY, CDR2 SVGAGI. This CDR3 has 15 amino acids. The CDR3 loop reads CASSYSKVQGGEQFF. CDR3 sequence (DNA): TGTGCCAGCAGTTACTCGAAGGTCCAGGGCGGTGAGCAGTTCTTC.

This chain links TRBV5-4 with TRBJ2-7, with 9 bases that match TRBD2. The CDR3 is 17 residues long. V lost 4 bases, J lost 2 bases, and 13 bases stayed unmatched. Germline V gene sequence: CDR1 SGHNT, CDR2 YYREEE (reference sequence). The CDR3 here is CASSPQVVGGRAYEQYF. The DNA of the CDR3 is TGTGCCAGCAGCCCGCAGGTTGTTGGCGGGAGGGCCTACGAGCAGTACTTC.

The chain's CDR3 is CAWSVGRLGLAGVVGTQYF. The CDR3 DNA reads TGTGCCTGGAGTGTGGGTCGATTAGGGCTAGCGGGAGTAGTGGGTACGCAGTATTTT. This chain links TRBV30 with TRBJ2-3; 10 bases map to TRBD2. V lost 0 bases to trimming and J lost 8 bases; unmatched junction nucleotides: 20. CDR3 size: 19 residues. Looked up from germline, CDR1 is GTSNPN and CDR2 is SVGIG (reference sequence).

The chain carries TRBV15 and TRBJ2-5, with TRBD1 matching over 8 bases. Germline lookup yields CDR1 LNHNV and CDR2 YYDKDF (reference sequence). The CDR3 has 14 amino acids. V dropped 0 bases and J dropped 5; count of bases not matched to a gene: 2. CDR3 sequence: CATSRDHRGETQYF. DNA of the CDR3: TGTGCCACCAGCAGAGATCACAGGGGGGAGACCCAGTACTTC.